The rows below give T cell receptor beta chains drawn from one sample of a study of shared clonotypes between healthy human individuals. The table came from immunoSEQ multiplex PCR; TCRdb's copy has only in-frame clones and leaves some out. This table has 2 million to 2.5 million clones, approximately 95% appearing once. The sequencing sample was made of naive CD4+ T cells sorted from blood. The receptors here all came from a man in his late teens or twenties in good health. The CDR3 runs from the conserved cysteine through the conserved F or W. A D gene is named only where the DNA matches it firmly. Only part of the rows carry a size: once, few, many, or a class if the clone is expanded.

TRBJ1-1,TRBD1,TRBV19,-,TGTGCCAGTAGGTGGGACAGGGGGCGTAACACTGAAGCTTTCTTT,CASRWDRGRNTEAFF
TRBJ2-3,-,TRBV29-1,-,TGCAGCCAACGAGGGGGGCACGACACGCAGTATTTT,CSQRGGHDTQYF
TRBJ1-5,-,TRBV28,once,TGTGCCAGCAGTTTCCGACAGAGATTCAATCAGCCCCAGCATTTT,CASSFRQRFNQPQHF
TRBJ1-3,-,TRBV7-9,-,TGTGCCAGCAGCTTAAAGGGATCGGGAAACACCATATATTTT,CASSLKGSGNTIYF
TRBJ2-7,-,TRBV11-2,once,TGTGCCAGCAGCTTAGTGGCCGGAGGGTCCTACGAGCAGTACTTC,CASSLVAGGSYEQYF
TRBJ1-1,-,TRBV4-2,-,TGTGCCAGCAGCCAAGAAGGGACTGGCGGGGGGAACACTGAAGCTTTCTTT,CASSQEGTGGGNTEAFF
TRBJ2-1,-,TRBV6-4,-,TGTGCCAGCAGTGACTCGGGTAGCTCTGGTGAGCAGTTCTTC,CASSDSGSSGEQFF
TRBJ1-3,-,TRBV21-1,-,TGTGCCAGCAGAACCGACAGGGGCTCTGGAAACACCATATATTTT,CASRTDRGSGNTIYF
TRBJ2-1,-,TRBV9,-,TGTGCCAGCAGCGTAGGGGTGGGATTTTCCTACAATGAGCAGTTCTTC,CASSVGVGFSYNEQFF
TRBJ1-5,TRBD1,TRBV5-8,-,TGTGCCAGCAGCAGGGGGACAGCTAGTAATTATCAGCCCCAGCATTTT,CASSRGTASNYQPQHF
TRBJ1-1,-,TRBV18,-,TGTGCCAGCTCACCCCGTCGGGACACTGAAGCTTTCTTT,CASSPRRDTEAFF
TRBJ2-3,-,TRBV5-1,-,TGCGCCAGCAGGGTTGAGGATACGCAGTATTTT,CASRVEDTQYF